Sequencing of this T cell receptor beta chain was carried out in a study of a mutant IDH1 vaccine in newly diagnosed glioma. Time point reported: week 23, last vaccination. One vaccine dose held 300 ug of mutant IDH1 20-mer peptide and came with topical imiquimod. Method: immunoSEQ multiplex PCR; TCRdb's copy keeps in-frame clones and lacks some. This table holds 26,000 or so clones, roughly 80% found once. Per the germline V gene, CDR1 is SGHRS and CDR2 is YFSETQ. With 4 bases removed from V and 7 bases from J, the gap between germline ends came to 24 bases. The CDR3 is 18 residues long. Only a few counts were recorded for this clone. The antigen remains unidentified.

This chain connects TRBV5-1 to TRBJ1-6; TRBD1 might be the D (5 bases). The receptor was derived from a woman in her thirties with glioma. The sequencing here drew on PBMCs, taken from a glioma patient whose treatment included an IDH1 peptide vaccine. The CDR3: CASSLSLGGFGTNSPLHF. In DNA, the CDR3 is TGCGCCAGCAGCCTCAGCCTGGGGGGGTTTGGGACCAATTCACCCCTCCACTTT.